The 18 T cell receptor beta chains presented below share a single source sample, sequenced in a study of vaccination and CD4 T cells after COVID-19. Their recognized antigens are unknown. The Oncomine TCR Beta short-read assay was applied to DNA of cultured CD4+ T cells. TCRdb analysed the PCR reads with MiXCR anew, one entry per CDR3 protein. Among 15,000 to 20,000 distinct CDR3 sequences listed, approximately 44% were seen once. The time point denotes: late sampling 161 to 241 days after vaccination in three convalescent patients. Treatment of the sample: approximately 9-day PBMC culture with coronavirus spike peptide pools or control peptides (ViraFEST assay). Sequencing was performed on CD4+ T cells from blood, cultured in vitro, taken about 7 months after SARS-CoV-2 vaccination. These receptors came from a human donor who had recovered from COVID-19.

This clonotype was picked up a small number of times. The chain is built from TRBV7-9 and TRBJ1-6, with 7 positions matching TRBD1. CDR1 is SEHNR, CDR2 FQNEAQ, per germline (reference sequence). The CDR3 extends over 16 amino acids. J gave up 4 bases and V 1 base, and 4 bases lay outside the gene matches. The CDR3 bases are TGTGCCAGCAGCTTAGAGGGGACAGCGTATAATTCACCCCTCCACTTT. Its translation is CASSLEGTAYNSPLHF.

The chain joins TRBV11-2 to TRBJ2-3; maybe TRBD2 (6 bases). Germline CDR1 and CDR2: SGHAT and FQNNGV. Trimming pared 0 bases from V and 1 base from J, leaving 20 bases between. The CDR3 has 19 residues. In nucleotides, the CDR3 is TGTGCCAGCAGCTTAGAGTCTTTCTCCCTATTAGCGGGCACAGATACGCAGTATTTT. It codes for CASSLESFSLLAGTDTQYF.

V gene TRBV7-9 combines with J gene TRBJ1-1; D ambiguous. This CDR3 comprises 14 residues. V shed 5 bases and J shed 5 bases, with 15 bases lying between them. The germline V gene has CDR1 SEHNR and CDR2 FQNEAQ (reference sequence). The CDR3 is CASSTDGWDTEAFF. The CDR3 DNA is TGTGCCAGCAGCACGGACGGCTGGGATACTGAAGCTTTCTTT. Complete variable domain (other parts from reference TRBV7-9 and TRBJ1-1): DTGVSQNPRHKITKRGQNVTFRCDPISEHNRLYWYRQTLGQGPEFLTYFQNEAQLEKSRLLSDRFSAERPKGSFSTLEIQRTEQGDSAMYLCASSTDGWDTEAFFGQGTRLTVV.

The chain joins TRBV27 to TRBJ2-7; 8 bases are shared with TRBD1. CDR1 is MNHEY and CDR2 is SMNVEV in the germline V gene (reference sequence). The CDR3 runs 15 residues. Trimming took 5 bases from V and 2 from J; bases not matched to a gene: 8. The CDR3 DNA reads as TGTGCCAGCAGTCCGACAGGACAGGGAACCTACGAGCAGTACTTC. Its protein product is CASSPTGQGTYEQYF.

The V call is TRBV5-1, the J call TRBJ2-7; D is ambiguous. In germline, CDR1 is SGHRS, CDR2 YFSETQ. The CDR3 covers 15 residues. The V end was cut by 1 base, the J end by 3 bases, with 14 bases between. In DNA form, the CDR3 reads TGCGCCAGCAGCTTGCTAGGGTCTATGGTCTACGAGCAGTACTTC. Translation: CASSLLGSMVYEQYF.

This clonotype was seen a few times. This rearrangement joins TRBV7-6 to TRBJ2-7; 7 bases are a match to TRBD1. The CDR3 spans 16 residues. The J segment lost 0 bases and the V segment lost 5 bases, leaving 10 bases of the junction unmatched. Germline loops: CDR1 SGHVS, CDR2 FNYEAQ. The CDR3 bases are TGTGCCAGCAGCCAGAGGCCGGGACAGACCTCCTACGAGCAGTACTTC. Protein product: CASSQRPGQTSYEQYF.

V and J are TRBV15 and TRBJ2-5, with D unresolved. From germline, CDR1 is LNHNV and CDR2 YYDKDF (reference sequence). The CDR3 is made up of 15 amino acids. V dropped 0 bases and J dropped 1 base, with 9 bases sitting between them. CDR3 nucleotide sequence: TGTGCCACCAGCAGAGATCGTCAGCCCCAAGAGACCCAGTACTTC. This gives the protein CATSRDRQPQETQYF.

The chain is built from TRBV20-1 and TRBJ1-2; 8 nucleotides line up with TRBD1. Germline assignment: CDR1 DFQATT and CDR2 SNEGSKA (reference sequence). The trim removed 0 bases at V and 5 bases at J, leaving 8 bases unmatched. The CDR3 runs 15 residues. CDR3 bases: TGCAGTGCTAGAGATCGTGGGACAGGCGGGTATGGCTACACCTTC. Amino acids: CSARDRGTGGYGYTF.

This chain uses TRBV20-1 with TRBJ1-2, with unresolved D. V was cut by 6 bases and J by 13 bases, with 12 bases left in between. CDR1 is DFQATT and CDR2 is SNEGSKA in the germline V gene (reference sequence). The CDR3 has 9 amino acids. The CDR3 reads CSAPPSATF. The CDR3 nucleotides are TGCAGTGCGCCCCCGAGTGCCACCTTC.

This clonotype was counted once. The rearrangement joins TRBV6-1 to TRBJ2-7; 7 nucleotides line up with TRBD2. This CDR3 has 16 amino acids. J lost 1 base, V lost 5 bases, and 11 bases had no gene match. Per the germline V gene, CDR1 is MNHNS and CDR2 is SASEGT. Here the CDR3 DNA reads TGTGCCAGCAGTCCCCGGCGAGGCGGGGGATCCTACGAGCAGTACTTC. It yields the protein CASSPRRGGGSYEQYF.

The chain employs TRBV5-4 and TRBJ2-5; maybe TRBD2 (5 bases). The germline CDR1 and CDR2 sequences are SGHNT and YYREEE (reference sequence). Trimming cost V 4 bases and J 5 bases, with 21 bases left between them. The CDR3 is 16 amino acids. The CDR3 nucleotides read TGTGCCAGCAGCCCGGATGGGGTTCCATCGGGGGAGACCCAGTACTTC. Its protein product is CASSPDGVPSGETQYF.

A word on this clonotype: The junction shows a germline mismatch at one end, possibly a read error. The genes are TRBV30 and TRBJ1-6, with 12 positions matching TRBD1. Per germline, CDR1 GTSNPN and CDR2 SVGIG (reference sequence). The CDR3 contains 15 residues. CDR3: CAWRGTGGWDSPFHF. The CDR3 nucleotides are TGTGCCTGGAGGGGGACAGGGGGCTGGGATTCACCCTTCCACTTT.

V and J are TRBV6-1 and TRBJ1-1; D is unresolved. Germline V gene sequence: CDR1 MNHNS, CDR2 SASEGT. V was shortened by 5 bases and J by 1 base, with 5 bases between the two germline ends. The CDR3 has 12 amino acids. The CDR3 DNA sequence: TGTGCCAGCAGTCGTGGGAACACTGAAGCTTTCTTT. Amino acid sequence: CASSRGNTEAFF.

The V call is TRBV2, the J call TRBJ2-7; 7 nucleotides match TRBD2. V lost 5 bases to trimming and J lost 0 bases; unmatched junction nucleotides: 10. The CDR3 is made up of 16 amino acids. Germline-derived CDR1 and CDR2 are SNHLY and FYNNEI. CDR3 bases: TGTGCCAGCAGTCCCCAACTAGCGACAAGCTCCTACGAGCAGTACTTC. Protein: CASSPQLATSSYEQYF.

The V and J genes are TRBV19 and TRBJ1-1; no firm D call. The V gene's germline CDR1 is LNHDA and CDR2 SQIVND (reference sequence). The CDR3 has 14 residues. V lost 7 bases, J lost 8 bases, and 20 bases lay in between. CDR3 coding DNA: TGTGCCAGTACCCCCGGGCGGGGAGGAAGAGAAGCTTTCTTT. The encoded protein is CASTPGRGGREAFF.

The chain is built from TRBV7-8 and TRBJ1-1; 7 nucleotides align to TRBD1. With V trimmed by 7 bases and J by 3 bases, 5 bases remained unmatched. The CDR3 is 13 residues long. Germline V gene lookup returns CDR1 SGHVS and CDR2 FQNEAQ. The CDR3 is CASTRGQYTEAFF. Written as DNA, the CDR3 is TGTGCCAGCACCAGGGGACAGTACACTGAAGCTTTCTTT.

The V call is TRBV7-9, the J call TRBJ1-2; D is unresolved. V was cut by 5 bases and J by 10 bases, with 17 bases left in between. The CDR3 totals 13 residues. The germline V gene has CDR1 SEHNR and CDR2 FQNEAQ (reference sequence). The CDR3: CASSPTVGGSYTF. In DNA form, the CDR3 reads TGTGCCAGCAGCCCCACCGTCGGCGGATCCTACACCTTC. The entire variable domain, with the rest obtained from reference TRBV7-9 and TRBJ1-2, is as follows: DTGVSQNPRHKITKRGQNVTFRCDPISEHNRLYWYRQTLGQGPEFLTYFQNEAQLEKSRLLSDRFSAERPKGSFSTLEIQRTEQGDSAMYLCASSPTVGGSYTFGSGTRLTVV.

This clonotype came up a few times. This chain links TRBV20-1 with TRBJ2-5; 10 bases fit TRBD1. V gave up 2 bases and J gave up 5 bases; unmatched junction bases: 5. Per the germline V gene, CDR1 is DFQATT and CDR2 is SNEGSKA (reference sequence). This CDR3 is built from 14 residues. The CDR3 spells CSARPGQGLETQYF. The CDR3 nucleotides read TGCAGTGCTAGACCGGGACAGGGGTTGGAGACCCAGTACTTC.